A selection of T cell receptor beta chains follows, all from one sample in a study of cytomegalovirus exposure and HLA in healthy donors. The table came from immunoSEQ multiplex PCR; TCRdb's copy has only in-frame clones and leaves some out. The sample contains over 100,000 clones, approximately 75% of which appear only once. The sequencing input was PBMCs. The receptors derive from a male donor in good health and CMV-seronegative. Each CDR3 is given without its conserved first and last residue. Not every row has a clone size; where given, it reads once, few, many or a size class.

clone_size | j_call | v_call | cdr3_aa
- | TRBJ2-6 | TRBV18 | ASSPAGGGANVLT
- | TRBJ2-2 | TRBV30 | AWVGTGHTGELF
- | TRBJ2-7 | TRBV7-2 | ASSLGQGSSYEQY
few | TRBJ2-7 | TRBV10-3 | AISDPGTGLYEQY
few | TRBJ1-1 | TRBV5-4 | ASSFEGAREAF
few | TRBJ1-2 | TRBV2 | ASTPGAGGAYGYT
- | TRBJ2-5 | TRBV19 | ASSINWSPETQY
- | TRBJ1-5 | TRBV6-1 | ASRSRTVSNQPQH
- | TRBJ1-2 | TRBV2 | ASRGRNYGYT
- | TRBJ1-6 | TRBV11-2 | ASSQRGSLVIYNSPLH
- | TRBJ1-5 | TRBV6-5 | ASSPGVGNQPQH
few | TRBJ2-3 | TRBV7-2 | ASSFTGADTQY
- | TRBJ2-5 | TRBV5-4 | ASSLRTEETQY
few | TRBJ2-2 | TRBV10-1 | ASSNRRTGELF
- | TRBJ2-3 | TRBV5-6 | ASSSLAGADTQY
- | TRBJ2-2 | TRBV13 | ASSLTSGAILGELF
- | TRBJ1-5 | TRBV19 | ASSMGGWSNQPQH
- | TRBJ1-6 | TRBV19 | ASSSAGRDNSPLH
- | TRBJ1-3 | TRBV9 | ASSSQGAPGNTIY
- | TRBJ2-7 | TRBV4-2 | ASSQEGLGAYEQY
- | TRBJ2-1 | TRBV5-1 | ASSLGPGQGDEQF
- | TRBJ2-2 | TRBV6-5 | ASSYSTGANTGELF
- | TRBJ1-2 | TRBV7-2 | ASSTVGGGIDGYT
- | TRBJ1-5 | TRBV30 | AWSSGTGGISNQPQH
- | TRBJ1-4 | TRBV7-2 | ASSPRQGNEKLF
- | TRBJ1-1 | TRBV18 | ASSPLNIVGGTEAF
few | TRBJ2-3 | TRBV2 | ASPTGTASTDTQY
- | TRBJ2-2 | TRBV4-1 | ASSQPTSGENTGELF
- | TRBJ2-2 | TRBV9 | ATTAGGTGELF
few | TRBJ2-5 | TRBV29-1 | SVRLRASGPQETQY
- | TRBJ2-7 | TRBV6-5 | ASSYLRNGGEQY
- | TRBJ1-2 | TRBV5-5 | ASSLTGAQANNGYT
- | TRBJ2-7 | TRBV27 | ASSYSGGPPYEQY